These 9 T cell receptor beta chains originate from one sample sequenced in a study of T cell responses to AZD1222 COVID-19 vaccine. Method: immunoSEQ multiplex PCR; TCRdb's copy keeps in-frame clones and lacks some. The sample includes approximately 140,000 clones, approximately 93% of them seen just once. Source: peripheral blood, taken on day 0 of MenACWY control vaccination. Receptors were obtained from an adult in good health.

The chain joins TRBV5-6 to TRBJ1-1, with D possibly being TRBD1 (6 bases). This CDR3 is 15 amino acids long. V lost 4 bases to trimming and J lost 6 bases, with 19 bases between them. Germline CDR1 and CDR2: SGHDT and YYEEEE. CDR3 DNA: TGTGCCAGCAGCCCAACAACAGGGAAGTCCTCTGAAGCTTTCTTT. This gives the protein CASSPTTGKSSEAFF.

The chain combines TRBV29-1 with TRBJ1-2; D might be TRBD1 (6 bases). The V end was cut by 6 bases, the J end by 5 bases, with 25 bases between. This CDR3 is 16 amino acids long. Germline CDR1 SQVTM, CDR2 ANQGSEA. The CDR3 here is CSVVGSLTGTTYGYTF. The CDR3 DNA sequence: TGCAGCGTAGTGGGGTCCCTGACCGGGACAACGTATGGCTACACCTTC.

The chain employs TRBV2 and TRBJ2-6; D is unclear. This CDR3 has 14 amino acids. Germline V lookup: CDR1 SNHLY, CDR2 FYNNEI. The V end lost 2 bases, the J end lost 2 bases, and 4 bases lay between the germline ends. The CDR3, as DNA: TGTGCCAGCAGTGAACTGGCTGGGGCCAACGTCCTGACTTTC. It codes for CASSELAGANVLTF.

The J gene is TRBJ2-1, the V gene TRBV9, with TRBD2 as a possible D gene (7 bases). The germline V and J ends were trimmed by 0 bases and 6 bases, with 16 bases remaining between them. The CDR3 is made up of 16 amino acids. Per germline, CDR1 SGDLS and CDR2 YYNGEE. The CDR3 loop reads CASSVGPGGGGNEQFF. The CDR3 DNA follows: TGTGCCAGCAGCGTAGGCCCGGGGGGAGGGGGCAATGAGCAGTTCTTC.

The chain has TRBV4-1 and TRBJ2-7; 12 bases agree with TRBD2. CDR3 length equals 14 residues. V shed 7 bases, J shed 2 bases, and the junction held 3 bases outside the gene matches. Germline values: CDR1 MGHRA, CDR2 YSYEKL. CDR3 nucleotides: TGCGCCAGCACCCGACTAGCGGGGGCCTACGAGCAGTACTTC. This sequence encodes CASTRLAGAYEQYF.

The chain carries TRBV19 and TRBJ1-1; D is unresolved. Trimming shortened V by 1 base and J by 6 bases, and 9 bases separated the two germline ends. CDR1 is LNHDA, CDR2 SQIVND, per germline (reference sequence). The length of the CDR3 is 13 residues. The CDR3 bases are TGTGCCAGTAGTATAGTGGGATTCGCTGAAGCTTTCTTT. It yields the protein CASSIVGFAEAFF.

The CDR3 DNA reads as TGTGCCAGCTCACCGACAGGAGCTCCTGGAAACACCATATATTTT. Protein sequence: CASSPTGAPGNTIYF. The chain has TRBV18 and TRBJ1-3, with D possibly being TRBD1 (6 bases). The CDR3 covers 15 residues. Trimming stripped 3 bases from V and 2 bases from J, with 11 bases between. Germline CDR1 and CDR2: KGHSH and LQKENI.

V is TRBV28 and J is TRBJ1-6; D not resolved. Trimming removed 1 base at V and 9 bases at J, with 10 bases between. The CDR3 loop spans 14 amino acids. Germline V gene data show CDR1 as MDHEN and CDR2 as SYDVKM. This chain's CDR3 is CASSLSPGGSPLHF. CDR3 bases: TGTGCCAGCAGTTTATCCCCGGGCGGTTCACCCCTCCACTTT.

This clone was recorded only once. The gene calls are TRBV5-4 and TRBJ1-2; D might be TRBD1 (5 bases). There are 15 residues in the CDR3. Germline-derived CDR1 and CDR2 are SGHNT and YYREEE (reference sequence). Between the trimmed V and J ends, which lost 0 bases and 8 bases, there was a span of 17 bases. The DNA for the CDR3 is TGTGCCAGCAGCTTGGAGGGAGGGGTGTCGGGCGGCTACACCTTC. This gives the protein CASSLEGGVSGGYTF.